This TCR beta chain was identified during a study of human T cells and chemical hapten exposure. Study in general: Sensitization applied 2% DPC to roughly 2 cm by roughly 2 cm of upper inner arm skin. Throughout the approximately 25-week study, diphenylcyclopropenone was applied weekly to the patients' scalps.

MiXCR, applied by TCRdb to the RACE reads, yields one record per CDR3 protein. The sample lists over 95,000 distinct CDR3 sequences; 9.5% to 15% were seen once. Indicated time point: patch test 1, 2 weeks after DPC sensitization. This sample's treatment: therapeutic diphenylcyclopropenone sensitization with weekly scalp DPC. The study's findings and limits: Compared to controls, expanded TCRs made significantly more large clusters of similar CDR3s. The number of TCRs over 1 in 1000 frequency stayed unchanged after DPC.

On this clonotype itself: Its antigen is currently unknown.

CDR1 and CDR2 from the germline V gene are MDHEN and SYDVKM. V lost 6 bases, J lost 5 bases, and 13 bases stayed unmatched. The CDR3 is made up of 17 amino acids. The input for sequencing was whole blood, taken in connection with sensitization to the hapten diphenylcyclopropenone (DPC). The chain carries TRBV28 and TRBJ1-5, with TRBD1 matching 10 bases. This TCR was sampled from a woman aged 40 to 49 with alopecia areata. Some clones in this sample may be carry-over from other donors' samples. The CDR3 here is CASRAAGTGVWDQPQHF. CDR3 nucleotide sequence: TGTGCCAGCAGGGCAGCCGGGACAGGGGTCTGGGATCAGCCCCAGCATTTT.